The sequence of this T cell receptor beta chain was determined in a study of PD-1 blockade in classical Hodgkin lymphoma. Study conclusions and caveats: A significant rise in TCR diversity by C4D1 was seen for CD4+ but not CD8+ cells. Complete responders showed a baseline diversity that resembled the diversity of newly diagnosed patients. Before treatment, TCR diversity in newly diagnosed patients was reportedly lower than in healthy donors.

The time point: cycle 4 day 1 (C4D1), after less than 7 weeks of nivolumab. There was relapse after autologous stem cell transplantation in every patient, and there was variation in brentuximab vedotin exposure. About this clone itself: Its specificity is not known.

Produced via immunoSEQ multiplex PCR; TCRdb's table is partial and in-frame only. Of around 40,000 clones listed, 70% to 85% were seen once; the top ten hold about 9.1%. V gave up 4 bases and J gave up 6 bases, with 13 bases separating them. From germline, CDR1 is LGHNA and CDR2 YSLEER. The CDR3 totals 14 residues. This sample comprised peripheral blood mononuclear cells (PBMCs), obtained before the fourth cycle of nivolumab. This clonotype was obtained from a human donor with classical Hodgkin lymphoma. The V call is TRBV4-3, the J call TRBJ2-1; no reliable D call. The CDR3 reads CASSPSSLGNEQFF. In DNA form, the CDR3 reads TGCGCCAGCAGCCCTTCAAGTCTGGGCAATGAGCAGTTCTTC.